This entry concerns a single T cell receptor beta chain. The sample originates from a study of cytomegalovirus exposure and HLA in healthy donors. Germline trimming cut 6 bases from V and 2 bases from J; bases unmatched to any gene: 3. The length of the CDR3 is 13 residues. Germline V gives CDR1 SQVTM, CDR2 ANQGSEA. Sequencing was performed with immunoSEQ multiplex PCR; in TCRdb, only in-frame clones are kept and a portion is missing. The repertoire has 100,000 to 150,000 clones, roughly 89% of them found once; the top ten carry approximately 1.1%. The chain joins TRBV29-1 to TRBJ1-2; TRBD1 matches at 10 bases. The TCR originated in a woman aged 18 to 35 in good health and CMV-seronegative. The sample was PBMCs. CDR3 region: CSVRGQGNYGYTF. The CDR3 nucleotides read TGCAGCGTGAGGGGACAGGGGAACTATGGCTACACCTTC.